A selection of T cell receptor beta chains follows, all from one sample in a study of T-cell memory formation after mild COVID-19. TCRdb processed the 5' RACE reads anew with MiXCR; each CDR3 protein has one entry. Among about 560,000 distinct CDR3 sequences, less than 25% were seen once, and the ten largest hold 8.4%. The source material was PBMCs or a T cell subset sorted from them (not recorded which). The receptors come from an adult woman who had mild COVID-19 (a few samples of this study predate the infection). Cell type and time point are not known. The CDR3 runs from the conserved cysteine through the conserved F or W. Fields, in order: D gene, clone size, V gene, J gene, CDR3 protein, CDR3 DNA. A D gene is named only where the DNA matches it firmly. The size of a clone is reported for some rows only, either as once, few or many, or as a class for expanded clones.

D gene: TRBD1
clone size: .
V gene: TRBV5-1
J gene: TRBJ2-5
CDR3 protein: CASSRGQGEETQYF
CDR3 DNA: TGCGCCAGCAGCCGTGGACAGGGGGAAGAGACCCAGTACTTC

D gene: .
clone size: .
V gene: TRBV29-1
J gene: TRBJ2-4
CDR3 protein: CSVAEGQAKNIQYF
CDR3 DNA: TGCAGCGTTGCTGAGGGACAAGCCAAAAACATTCAGTACTTC

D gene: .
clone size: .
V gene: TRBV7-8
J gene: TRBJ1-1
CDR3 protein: CASSPRRTALNTEAFF
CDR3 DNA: TGTGCCAGCAGCCCCCGTCGGACGGCCCTGAACACTGAAGCTTTCTTT

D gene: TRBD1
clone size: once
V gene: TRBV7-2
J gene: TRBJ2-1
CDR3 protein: CASSLRQGAYNEQFF
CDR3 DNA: TGTGCCAGCAGCCTTCGACAGGGGGCTTACAATGAGCAGTTCTTC

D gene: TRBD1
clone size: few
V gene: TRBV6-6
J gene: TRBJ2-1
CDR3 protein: CASRSGTGGNEQFF
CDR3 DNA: TGTGCCAGCAGGTCCGGGACAGGGGGGAATGAGCAGTTCTTC

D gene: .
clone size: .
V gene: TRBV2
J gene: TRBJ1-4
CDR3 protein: CASRGLGPNEKLFF
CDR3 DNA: TGTGCCAGCAGAGGGCTCGGGCCAAATGAAAAACTGTTTTTT

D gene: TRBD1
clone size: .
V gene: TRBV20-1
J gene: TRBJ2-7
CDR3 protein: CSARDLGDSFYEQYF
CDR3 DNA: TGCAGTGCTAGAGATCTGGGGGACAGCTTCTACGAGCAGTACTTC

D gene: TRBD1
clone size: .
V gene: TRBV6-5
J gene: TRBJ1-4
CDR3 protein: CASSYADRGWQKLFF
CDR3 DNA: TGTGCCAGCAGTTACGCGGACAGGGGGTGGCAAAAACTGTTTTTT

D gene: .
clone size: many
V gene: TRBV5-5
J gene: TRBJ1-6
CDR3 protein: CASSFGDSTYNSPLHF
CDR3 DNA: TGTGCCAGCAGCTTTGGGGATTCAACCTATAATTCACCCCTCCACTTT

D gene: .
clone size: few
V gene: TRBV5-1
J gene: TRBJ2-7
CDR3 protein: CASSPSGTRNEQYF
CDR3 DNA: TGCGCCAGCAGCCCGTCCGGGACAAGGAACGAGCAGTACTTC

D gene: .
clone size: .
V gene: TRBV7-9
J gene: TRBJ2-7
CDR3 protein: CASSLELSGEQYF
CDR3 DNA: TGTGCCAGCAGCTTAGAGCTCTCCGGTGAGCAGTACTTC

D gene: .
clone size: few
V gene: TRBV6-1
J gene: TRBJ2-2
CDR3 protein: CASSVRSFTGELFF
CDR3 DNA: TGTGCCAGCAGTGTACGGTCCTTCACCGGGGAGCTGTTTTTT

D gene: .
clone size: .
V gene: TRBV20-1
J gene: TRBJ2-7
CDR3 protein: CSARDPQGGGYEQYF
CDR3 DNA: TGCAGTGCTAGAGACCCACAGGGTGGCGGCTACGAGCAGTACTTC

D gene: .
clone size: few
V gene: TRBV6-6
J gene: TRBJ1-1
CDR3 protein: CAIAGGNTEAFF
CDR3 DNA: TGTGCCATCGCGGGGGGAAACACTGAAGCTTTCTTT

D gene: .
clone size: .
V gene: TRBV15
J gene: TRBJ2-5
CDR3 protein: CATSTEKGIRETQYF
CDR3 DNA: TGTGCCACCAGCACCGAAAAGGGTATTAGGGAGACCCAGTACTTC

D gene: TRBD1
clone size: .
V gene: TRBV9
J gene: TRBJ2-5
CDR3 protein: CASSVEQGLETQYF
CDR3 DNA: TGTGCCAGCAGCGTAGAACAGGGGCTTGAGACCCAGTACTTC

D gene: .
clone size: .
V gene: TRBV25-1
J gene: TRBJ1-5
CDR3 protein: CASSEGGQPQHF
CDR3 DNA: TGTGCCAGCAGTGAGGGCGGACAGCCCCAGCATTTT

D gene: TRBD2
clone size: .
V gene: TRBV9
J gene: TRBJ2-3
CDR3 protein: CASSPREGLAGDTQYF
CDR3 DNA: TGTGCCAGCAGCCCTCGTGAGGGACTAGCCGGGGATACGCAGTATTTT

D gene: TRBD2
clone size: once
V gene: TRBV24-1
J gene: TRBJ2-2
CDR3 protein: CATSDLYSGSSTGELFF
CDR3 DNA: TGTGCCACCAGTGACCTATATAGCGGGAGTAGCACCGGGGAGCTGTTTTTT

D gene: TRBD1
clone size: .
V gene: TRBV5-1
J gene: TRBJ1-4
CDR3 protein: CASSGGQGQANEKLFF
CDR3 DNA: TGCGCCAGCAGCGGGGGACAGGGGCAAGCTAATGAAAAACTGTTTTTT